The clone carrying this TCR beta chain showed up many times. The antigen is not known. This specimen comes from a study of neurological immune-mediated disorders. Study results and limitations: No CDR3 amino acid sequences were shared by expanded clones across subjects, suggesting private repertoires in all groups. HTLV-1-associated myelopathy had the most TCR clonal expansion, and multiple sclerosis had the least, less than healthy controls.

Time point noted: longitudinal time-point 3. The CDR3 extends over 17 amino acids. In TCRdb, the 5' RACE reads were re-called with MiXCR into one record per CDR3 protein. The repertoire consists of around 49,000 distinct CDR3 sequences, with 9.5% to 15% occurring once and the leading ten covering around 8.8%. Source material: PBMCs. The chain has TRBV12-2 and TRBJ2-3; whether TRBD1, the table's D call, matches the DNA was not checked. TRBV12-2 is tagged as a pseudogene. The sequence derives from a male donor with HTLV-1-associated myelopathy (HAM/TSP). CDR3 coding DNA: TGTGCAAGTCGCTTAGCGGGGGACAGGGGGAAACCAGATACGCAGTATTTT. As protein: CASRLAGDRGKPDTQYF.